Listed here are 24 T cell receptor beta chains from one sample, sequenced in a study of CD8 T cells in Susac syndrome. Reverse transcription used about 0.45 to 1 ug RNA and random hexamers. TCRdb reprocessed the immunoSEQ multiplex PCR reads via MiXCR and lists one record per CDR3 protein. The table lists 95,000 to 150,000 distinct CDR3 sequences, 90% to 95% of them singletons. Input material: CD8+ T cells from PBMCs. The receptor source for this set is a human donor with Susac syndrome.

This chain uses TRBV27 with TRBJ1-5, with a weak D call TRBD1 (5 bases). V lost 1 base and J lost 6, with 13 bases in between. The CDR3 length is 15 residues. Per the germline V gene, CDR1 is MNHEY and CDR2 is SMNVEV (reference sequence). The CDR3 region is CASSLFQGVGQPQHF. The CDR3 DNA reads TGTGCCAGCAGTTTATTCCAGGGTGTAGGTCAGCCCCAGCATTTT.

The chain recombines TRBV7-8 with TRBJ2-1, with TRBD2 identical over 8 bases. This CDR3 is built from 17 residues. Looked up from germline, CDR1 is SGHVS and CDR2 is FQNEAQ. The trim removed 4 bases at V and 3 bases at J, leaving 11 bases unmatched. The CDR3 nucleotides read TGTGCCAGCAGCTCCTCCGGATCGGGACTAGTCTACAATGAGCAGTTCTTC. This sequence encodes CASSSSGSGLVYNEQFF.

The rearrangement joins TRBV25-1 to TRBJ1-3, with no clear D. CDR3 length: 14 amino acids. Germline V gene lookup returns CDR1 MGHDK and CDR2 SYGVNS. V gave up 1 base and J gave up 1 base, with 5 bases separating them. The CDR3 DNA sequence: TGTGCCAGCAGTGAATTGGGATCTGGAAACACCATATATTTT. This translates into CASSELGSGNTIYF.

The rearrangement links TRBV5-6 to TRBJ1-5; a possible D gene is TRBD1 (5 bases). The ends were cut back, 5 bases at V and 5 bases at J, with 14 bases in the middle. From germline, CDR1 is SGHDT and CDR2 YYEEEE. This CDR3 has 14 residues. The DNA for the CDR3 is TGTGCCAGCAGTACCACAGGAGACTATCAGCCCCAGCATTTT. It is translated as CASSTTGDYQPQHF.

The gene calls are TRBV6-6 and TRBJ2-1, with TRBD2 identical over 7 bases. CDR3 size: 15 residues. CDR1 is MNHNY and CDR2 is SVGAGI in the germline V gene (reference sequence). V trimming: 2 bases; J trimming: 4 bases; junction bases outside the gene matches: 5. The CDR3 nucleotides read TGTGCCAGCAGTTACGGGGGGGAGAAGTACAATGAGCAGTTCTTC. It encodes CASSYGGEKYNEQFF.

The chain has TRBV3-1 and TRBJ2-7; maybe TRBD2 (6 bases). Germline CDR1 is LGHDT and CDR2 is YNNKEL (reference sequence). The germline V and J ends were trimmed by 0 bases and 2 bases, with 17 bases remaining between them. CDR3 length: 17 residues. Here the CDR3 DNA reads TGTGCCAGCAGCCAAGAGGTCAAGGGAGGAGGGCCCTACGAGCAGTACTTC. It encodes CASSQEVKGGGPYEQYF.

The chain's CDR3 is CSVAGKDGYTF. The CDR3 nucleotides are TGCAGCGTTGCCGGGAAGGACGGCTACACCTTC. The genes are TRBV29-1 and TRBJ1-2; D remains ambiguous. V dropped 4 bases and J dropped 8 bases, with 11 bases sitting between them. This CDR3 is 11 amino acids long. Germline V gives CDR1 SQVTM, CDR2 ANQGSEA.

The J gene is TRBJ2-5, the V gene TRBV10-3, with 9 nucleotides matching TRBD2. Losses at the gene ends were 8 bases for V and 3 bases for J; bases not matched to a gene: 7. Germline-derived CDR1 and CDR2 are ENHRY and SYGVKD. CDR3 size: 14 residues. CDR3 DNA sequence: TGTGCCATCTCTCCGGCTAGCGGGGAAGAGACCCAGTACTTC. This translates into CAISPASGEETQYF.

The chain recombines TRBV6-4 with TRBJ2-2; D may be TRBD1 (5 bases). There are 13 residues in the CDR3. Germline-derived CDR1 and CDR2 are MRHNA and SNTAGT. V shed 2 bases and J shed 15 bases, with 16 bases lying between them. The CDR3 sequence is CASSDGSKGSVFF. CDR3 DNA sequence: TGTGCCAGCAGTGACGGGTCTAAGGGGTCGGTGTTTTTT.

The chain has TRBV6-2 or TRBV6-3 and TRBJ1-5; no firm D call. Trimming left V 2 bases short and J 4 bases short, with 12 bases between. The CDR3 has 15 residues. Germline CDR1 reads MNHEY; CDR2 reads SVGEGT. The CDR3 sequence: CASSYEGSPNQPQHF. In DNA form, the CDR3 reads TGTGCCAGCAGTTACGAAGGCAGTCCTAATCAGCCCCAGCATTTT.

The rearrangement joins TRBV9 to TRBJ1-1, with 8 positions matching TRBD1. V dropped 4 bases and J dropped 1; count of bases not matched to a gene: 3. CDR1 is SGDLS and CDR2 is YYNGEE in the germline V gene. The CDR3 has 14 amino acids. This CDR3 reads CASSTGQGNTEAFF. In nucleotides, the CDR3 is TGTGCCAGCAGCACCGGACAGGGGAACACTGAAGCTTTCTTT.

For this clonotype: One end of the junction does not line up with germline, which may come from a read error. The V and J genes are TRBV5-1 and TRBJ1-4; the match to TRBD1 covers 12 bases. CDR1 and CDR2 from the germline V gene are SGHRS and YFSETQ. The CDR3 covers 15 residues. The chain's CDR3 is CASSPGQGANEKLFF. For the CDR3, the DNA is TGCGCCAGCAGCCCGGGACAGGGGGCTAACGAAAAACTGTTTTTT.

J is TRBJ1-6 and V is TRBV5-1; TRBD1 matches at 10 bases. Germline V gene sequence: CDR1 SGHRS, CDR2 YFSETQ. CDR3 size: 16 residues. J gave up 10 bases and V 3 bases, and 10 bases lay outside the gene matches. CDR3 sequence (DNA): TGCGCCAGCAGCTGGATGACAGGGGGCGCGGGGTCACCCCTCCACTTT. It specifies CASSWMTGGAGSPLHF.

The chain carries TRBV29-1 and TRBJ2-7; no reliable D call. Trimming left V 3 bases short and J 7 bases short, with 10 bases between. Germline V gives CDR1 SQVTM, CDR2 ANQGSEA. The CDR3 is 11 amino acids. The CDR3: CSVEGLGEQYF. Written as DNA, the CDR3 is TGCAGCGTTGAGGGTTTGGGGGAGCAGTACTTC.

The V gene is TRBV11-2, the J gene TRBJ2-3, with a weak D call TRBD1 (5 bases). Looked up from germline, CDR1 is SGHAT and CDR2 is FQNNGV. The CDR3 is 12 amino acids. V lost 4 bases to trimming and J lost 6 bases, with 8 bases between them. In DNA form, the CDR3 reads TGTGCCAGCAGCTCTTACAGGGATACGCAGTATTTT. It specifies CASSSYRDTQYF.

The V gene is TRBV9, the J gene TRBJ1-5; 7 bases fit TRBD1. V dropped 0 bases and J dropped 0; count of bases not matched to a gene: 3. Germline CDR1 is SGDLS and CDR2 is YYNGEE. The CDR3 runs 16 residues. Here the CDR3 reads CASSVEGAYSNQPQHF. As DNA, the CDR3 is TGTGCCAGCAGCGTAGAGGGGGCCTATAGCAATCAGCCCCAGCATTTT.

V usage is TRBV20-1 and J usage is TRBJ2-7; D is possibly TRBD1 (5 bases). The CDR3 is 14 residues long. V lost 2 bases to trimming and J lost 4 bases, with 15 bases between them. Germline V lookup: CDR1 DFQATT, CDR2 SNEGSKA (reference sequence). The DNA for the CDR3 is TGCAGTGCTAGACAAGGGGCAGGGTTTTACGAGCAGTACTTC. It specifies CSARQGAGFYEQYF.

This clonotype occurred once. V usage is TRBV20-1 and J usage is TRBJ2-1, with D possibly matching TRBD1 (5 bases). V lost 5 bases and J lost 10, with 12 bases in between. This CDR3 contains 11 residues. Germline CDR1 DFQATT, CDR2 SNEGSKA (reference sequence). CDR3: CSAQGVTEQFF. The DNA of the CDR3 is TGCAGTGCTCAAGGGGTTACGGAGCAGTTCTTC.

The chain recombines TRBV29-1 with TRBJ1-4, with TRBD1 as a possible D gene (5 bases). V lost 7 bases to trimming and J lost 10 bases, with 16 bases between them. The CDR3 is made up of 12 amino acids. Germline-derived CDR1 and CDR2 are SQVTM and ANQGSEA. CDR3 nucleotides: TGCAGCGCTACAGACAGTTTGGGAAAACTGTTTTTT. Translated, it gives CSATDSLGKLFF.

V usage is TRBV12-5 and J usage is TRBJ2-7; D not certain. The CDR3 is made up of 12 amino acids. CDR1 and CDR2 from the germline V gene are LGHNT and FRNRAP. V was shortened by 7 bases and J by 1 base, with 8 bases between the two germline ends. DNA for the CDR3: TGTGCTAGTGCCCTGGGATCCTACGAGCAGTACTTC. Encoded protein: CASALGSYEQYF.

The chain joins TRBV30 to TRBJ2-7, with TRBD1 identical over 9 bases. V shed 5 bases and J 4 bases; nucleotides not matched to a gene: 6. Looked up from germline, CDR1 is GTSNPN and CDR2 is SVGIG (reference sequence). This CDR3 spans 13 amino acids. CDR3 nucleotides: TGTGCCTGGGGTGGACAGGGGTGGTACGAGCAGTACTTC. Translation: CAWGGQGWYEQYF.

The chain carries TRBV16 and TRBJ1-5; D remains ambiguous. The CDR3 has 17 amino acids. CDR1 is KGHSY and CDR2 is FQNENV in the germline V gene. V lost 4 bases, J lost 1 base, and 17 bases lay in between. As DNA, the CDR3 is TGTGCCAGCAGCCTTCGGGCGGGAGGGATAAGCAATCAGCCCCAGCATTTT. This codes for CASSLRAGGISNQPQHF.

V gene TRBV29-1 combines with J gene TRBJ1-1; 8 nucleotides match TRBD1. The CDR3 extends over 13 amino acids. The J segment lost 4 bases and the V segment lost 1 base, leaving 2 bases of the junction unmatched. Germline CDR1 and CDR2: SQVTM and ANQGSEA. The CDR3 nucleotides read TGCAGCGTTGAAGGGACAGGGCCCACTGAAGCTTTCTTT. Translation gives CSVEGTGPTEAFF. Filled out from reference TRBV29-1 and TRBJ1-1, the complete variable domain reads SAVISQKPSRDICQRGTSLTIQCQVDSQVTMMFWYRQQPGQSLTLIATANQGSEATYESGFVIDKFPISRPNLTFSTLTVSNMSPEDSSIYLCSVEGTGPTEAFFGQGTRLTVV.

The CDR3, as DNA: TGCGCCAGCAGCTTACAGGTGTCCGGGGAGCTGTTTTTT. As protein: CASSLQVSGELFF. The chain employs TRBV5-1 and TRBJ2-2, with a weak D call TRBD1 (5 bases). The CDR3 length is 13 residues. Germline V gene data show CDR1 as SGHRS and CDR2 as YFSETQ. V was shortened by 2 bases and J by 6 bases, with 8 bases between the two germline ends.